A single sample gave rise to the 21 T cell receptor beta chains below, sequenced in a study of vaccination and CD4 T cells after COVID-19. Sequencing of the DNA from cultured CD4+ T cells was carried out with the Oncomine TCR Beta short-read assay. TCRdb independently ran MiXCR on the PCR reads; one entry per CDR3 protein. This repertoire shows about 15,000 distinct CDR3 sequences, more than 25% found once; its top ten account for 15% to 18%. Treatment here: roughly 10-day PBMC culture with coronavirus spike peptide pools or control peptides (ViraFEST assay). The antigens of these receptors remain unknown. The sample was cultured CD4+ T cells from blood. These receptors were collected from a human donor with COVID-19.

This clonotype was seen a handful of times. The chain employs TRBV7-3 and TRBJ2-2; 13 positions match TRBD2. Losses at the gene ends were 5 bases for V and 8 bases for J; bases not matched to a gene: 5. Germline values: CDR1 SGHTA, CDR2 FQGTGA. This CDR3 has 15 amino acids. DNA of the CDR3: TGTGCCAGCAGCATTGGACTAGCGGGGGCTGGGGAGCTGTTTTTT. Translated: CASSIGLAGAGELFF.

V is TRBV7-2 and J is TRBJ2-3; D is uncertain. Trimming removed 2 bases at V and 4 bases at J, with 4 bases between. From germline, CDR1 is SGHTA and CDR2 FQGNSA. The CDR3 runs 12 residues. CDR3 sequence: CASSLFPDTQYF. In DNA form, the CDR3 reads TGTGCCAGCAGCTTATTTCCAGATACGCAGTATTTT.

This clonotype was recorded a few times. The chain recombines TRBV10-3 with TRBJ1-2; 7 bases match TRBD1. This CDR3 is built from 14 residues. After removal of 7 bases from V and 6 bases from J, the junction contained 11 bases not matched to a gene. Germline V CDR1 and CDR2: ENHRY, SYGVKD. The CDR3 here is CAIMQGRQGDGYTF. For the CDR3, the DNA is TGTGCCATCATGCAGGGGAGACAGGGCGATGGCTACACCTTC.

This clonotype is labeled medium-sized (0.01 to 0.1%). V is TRBV6-1 and J is TRBJ1-1; weak D call: TRBD1 (5 bases). V lost 7 bases, J lost 5 bases, and 17 bases lay in between. In germline, CDR1 is MNHNS, CDR2 SASEGT. The CDR3 contains 14 residues. In nucleotides, the CDR3 is TGTGCCAGCACTCAAAATGCGGGGCGAACTGAAGCTTTCTTT. It specifies CASTQNAGRTEAFF.

By proportion, this clonotype is medium-sized (0.01 to 0.1%). The V gene is TRBV2, the J gene TRBJ1-5; a weak D match, TRBD1 (6 bases). This CDR3 is built from 16 residues. Germline assignment: CDR1 SNHLY and CDR2 FYNNEI. V gave up 0 bases and J gave up 9 bases, with 18 bases separating them. This CDR3 is CASSEAAGGGGGPQHF. CDR3 DNA: TGTGCCAGCAGTGAAGCGGCTGGGGGCGGGGGGGGGCCCCAGCATTTT.

The V call is TRBV5-6, the J call TRBJ1-5, with D uncertain. The germline V gene encodes CDR1 SGHDT and CDR2 YYEEEE. The CDR3 runs to 15 residues. Deletions cut 2 bases from V and 6 bases from J, with 15 bases between. The CDR3 loop reads CASSLSGRFGQPQHF. The CDR3 region has the DNA TGTGCCAGCAGCTTATCGGGGAGGTTCGGTCAGCCCCAGCATTTT.

The chain joins TRBV27 to TRBJ1-6; D gene uncertain. The CDR3 has 14 residues. Germline CDR1 MNHEY, CDR2 SMNVEV (reference sequence). Trimming removed 3 bases at V and 5 bases at J, with 8 bases between. The CDR3, as DNA: TGTGCCAGCAGTTTGTCAGCCAATAATTCACCCCTCCACTTT. It translates to CASSLSANNSPLHF.

This rearrangement joins TRBV7-2 to TRBJ1-2, with a tentative D call TRBD1 (5 bases). The CDR3 runs 15 residues. CDR1 and CDR2 from the germline V gene are SGHTA and FQGNSA. Trimming took 1 base from V and 0 from J, leaving 9 bases between them. The CDR3 nucleotides read TGTGCCAGCAGCTTAGGTGGGACGTCTAACTATGGCTACACCTTC. Its translation: CASSLGGTSNYGYTF.

The CDR3 spells CASSFSGVQPYTQYF. CDR3 in DNA: TGTGCCAGCAGCTTTTCTGGGGTCCAACCATATACGCAGTATTTT. The genes are TRBV7-2 and TRBJ2-3; D unclear. Per germline, CDR1 SGHTA and CDR2 FQGNSA. This CDR3 spans 15 amino acids. V shed 3 bases and J shed 7 bases, with 17 bases lying between them.

This clonotype was picked up a small number of times. V usage is TRBV15 and J usage is TRBJ2-5; a weak D match, TRBD1 (6 bases). CDR3 length: 14 amino acids. The germline gives CDR1 LNHNV, CDR2 YYDKDF (reference sequence). Deletions cut 3 bases from V and 5 bases from J, with 13 bases between. In nucleotides, the CDR3 is TGTGCCACCAGCAGTGGTACAGGGCGCGAGACCCAGTACTTC. It yields the protein CATSSGTGRETQYF.

Notes on this clonotype: Compared with germline, one end of the junction differs, possibly owing to a read error. The rearrangement joins TRBV20-1 to TRBJ2-7; the match to TRBD1 covers 9 bases. CDR3 size: 14 residues. The germline V gene has CDR1 DFQATT and CDR2 SNEGSKA (reference sequence). CDR3 residues: CSTSVPGQGAGQYF. DNA of the CDR3: TGCAGTACTAGTGTACCGGGACAGGGCGCCGGGCAGTACTTC.

This clonotype was observed a handful of times. J is TRBJ2-5 and V is TRBV7-6; 7 positions match TRBD1. Germline CDR1 is SGHVS and CDR2 is FNYEAQ. The CDR3 is 14 residues long. V shed 1 base and J 3 bases; nucleotides not matched to a gene: 2. Written as DNA, the CDR3 is TGTGCCAGCAGCTTAGGGACAGGAAAAGAGACCCAGTACTTC. Residues: CASSLGTGKETQYF.

V and J are TRBV5-6 and TRBJ2-2; the D call may be TRBD1 or TRBD2 (5 bases each). CDR1 is SGHDT and CDR2 is YYEEEE in the germline V gene. V was trimmed by 0 bases and J by 6 bases, leaving 15 bases between them. This CDR3 is built from 16 residues. The CDR3 here is CASSLARGKGSGELFF. In DNA form, the CDR3 reads TGTGCCAGCAGCTTGGCCCGAGGGAAGGGGTCCGGGGAGCTGTTTTTT.

The V and J genes are TRBV18 and TRBJ2-2; D call uncertain. CDR1 KGHSH and CDR2 LQKENI come from the germline V gene. V dropped 0 bases and J dropped 3 bases, with 2 bases sitting between them. This CDR3 is built from 13 residues. The CDR3 DNA reads as TGTGCCAGCTCACCACCAGACACCGGGGAGCTGTTTTTT. Its translation: CASSPPDTGELFF.

The V and J genes are TRBV28 and TRBJ1-2; possibly TRBD1 for D (5 bases). V lost 2 bases and J 7 bases, leaving 17 bases between the germline ends. Germline lookup yields CDR1 MDHEN and CDR2 SYDVKM. The CDR3 contains 15 residues. Here the CDR3 DNA reads TGTGCCAGCAGTTTAGGGCAGGGCAGGTTCGGTGGCTACACCTTC. Translated, it gives CASSLGQGRFGGYTF.

The J gene is TRBJ1-1, the V gene TRBV6-5, with D perhaps matching TRBD1 (5 bases). Germline V gene sequence: CDR1 MNHEY, CDR2 SVGAGI. CDR3 length: 13 residues. The V gene lost 4 bases and the J gene lost 3 bases, with 9 bases spanning the gap. The CDR3 DNA is TGTGCCAGCAGTTCGACAGCGGACACTGAAGCTTTCTTT. Translation gives CASSSTADTEAFF.

The genes are TRBV11-2 and TRBJ2-5; tentatively, D is TRBD1 or TRBD2 (5 bases each). Looked up from germline, CDR1 is SGHAT and CDR2 is FQNNGV. The CDR3 totals 15 residues. Trimming took off 1 base at V and 1 base at J, with 10 bases between the two ends. The CDR3 DNA is TGTGCCAGCAGCTTAGCGAGGGGCCGCCAAGAGACCCAGTACTTC. This gives the protein CASSLARGRQETQYF.

This clonotype was seen only a few times. The V gene is TRBV6-1, the J gene TRBJ1-1; 9 bases map to TRBD1. Germline CDR1 reads MNHNS; CDR2 reads SASEGT. With 4 bases clipped from V and 4 bases from J, the junction kept 13 bases outside the gene matches. The CDR3 is 17 amino acids. The CDR3 nucleotides read TGTGCCAGCAGTGCGGGGGGAGTACAGGGGGCGCCCACTGAAGCTTTCTTT. Encoded protein: CASSAGGVQGAPTEAFF.

V usage is TRBV30 and J usage is TRBJ2-1; either TRBD1 or TRBD2 may fit D (5 bases each). The germline CDR1 and CDR2 sequences are GTSNPN and SVGIG (reference sequence). V lost 5 bases and J lost 10, with 12 bases in between. This CDR3 contains 11 residues. This CDR3 reads CAWGLGDEQFF. In DNA form, the CDR3 reads TGTGCCTGGGGGCTGGGGGACGAGCAGTTCTTC.

The table lists this clonotype with a few counts. CDR3 bases: TGTGCCAGCAGCCTCTCCGTTGAGACCCAGTACTTC. This translates into CASSLSVETQYF. The V and J genes are TRBV7-9 and TRBJ2-5; D gene uncertain. The germline V and J ends were trimmed by 5 bases and 5 bases, with 9 bases remaining between them. Germline CDR1 and CDR2: SEHNR and FQNEAQ (reference sequence). The CDR3 covers 12 residues.

The V and J genes are TRBV5-6 and TRBJ1-2; D call uncertain. The CDR3 has 15 residues. The V and J ends lost 4 bases and 0 bases respectively, with 13 bases between them. Germline V gene sequence: CDR1 SGHDT, CDR2 YYEEEE. CDR3 nucleotides: TGTGCCAGCAGCCCGGACCCAGCCACTAACTATGGCTACACCTTC. As protein: CASSPDPATNYGYTF. Together with reference TRBV5-6 and TRBJ1-2, the CDR3 gives the full variable domain: DAGVTQSPTHLIKTRGQQVTLRCSPKSGHDTVSWYQQALGQGPQFIFQYYEEEERQRGNFPDRFSGHQFPNYSSELNVNALLLGDSALYLCASSPDPATNYGYTFGSGTRLTVV.